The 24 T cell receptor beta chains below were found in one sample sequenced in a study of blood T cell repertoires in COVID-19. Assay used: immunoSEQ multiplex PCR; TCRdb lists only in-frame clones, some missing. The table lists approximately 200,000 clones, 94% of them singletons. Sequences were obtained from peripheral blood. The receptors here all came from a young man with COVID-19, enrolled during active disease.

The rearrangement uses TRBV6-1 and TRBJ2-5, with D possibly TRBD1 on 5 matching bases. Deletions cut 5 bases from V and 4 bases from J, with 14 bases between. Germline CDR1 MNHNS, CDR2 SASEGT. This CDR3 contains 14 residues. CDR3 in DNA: TGTGCCAGCAGTACCCAGGACACTTCAGAGACCCAGTACTTC. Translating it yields CASSTQDTSETQYF.

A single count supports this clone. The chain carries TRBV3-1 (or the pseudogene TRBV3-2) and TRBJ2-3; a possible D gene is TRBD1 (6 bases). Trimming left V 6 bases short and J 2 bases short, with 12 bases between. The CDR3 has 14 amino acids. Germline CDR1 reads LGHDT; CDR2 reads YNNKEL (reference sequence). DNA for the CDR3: TGTGCCAGCAGGTTTCGGGACATCACAGATACGCAGTATTTT. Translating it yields CASRFRDITDTQYF.

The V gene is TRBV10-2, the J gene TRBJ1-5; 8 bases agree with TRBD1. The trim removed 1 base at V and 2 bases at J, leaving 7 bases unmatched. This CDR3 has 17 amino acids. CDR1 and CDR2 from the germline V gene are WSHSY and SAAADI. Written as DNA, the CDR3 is TGCGCCAGCAGTGAGTTGTATCAGGGGGCGGGCAATCAGCCCCAGCATTTT. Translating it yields CASSELYQGAGNQPQHF.

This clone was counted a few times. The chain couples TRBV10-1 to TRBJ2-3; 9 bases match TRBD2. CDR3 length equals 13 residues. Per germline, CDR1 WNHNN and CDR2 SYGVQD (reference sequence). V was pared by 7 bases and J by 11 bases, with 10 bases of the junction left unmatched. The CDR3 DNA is TGCGCCAGCACACCCTCCGGGACTAGCATGCAGTATTTT. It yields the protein CASTPSGTSMQYF.

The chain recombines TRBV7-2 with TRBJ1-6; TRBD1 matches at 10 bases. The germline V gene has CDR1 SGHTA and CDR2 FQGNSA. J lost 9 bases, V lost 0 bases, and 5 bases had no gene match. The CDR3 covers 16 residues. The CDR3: CASSLAGTGAGSPLHF. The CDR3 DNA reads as TGTGCCAGCAGCTTAGCCGGGACAGGGGCAGGTTCACCCCTCCACTTT. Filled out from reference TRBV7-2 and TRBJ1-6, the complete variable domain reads GAGVSQSPSNKVTEKGKDVELRCDPISGHTALYWYRQSLGQGLEFLIYFQGNSAPDKSGLPSDRFSAERTGGSVSTLTIQRTQQEDSAVYLCASSLAGTGAGSPLHFGNGTRLTVT.

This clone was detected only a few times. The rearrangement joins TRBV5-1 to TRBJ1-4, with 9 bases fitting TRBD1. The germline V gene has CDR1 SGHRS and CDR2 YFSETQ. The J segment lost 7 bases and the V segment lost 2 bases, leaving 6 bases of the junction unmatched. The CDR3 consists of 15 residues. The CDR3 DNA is TGCGCCAGCAGCTTTACCGGGACAGGGCCTGAAAAACTGTTTTTT. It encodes CASSFTGTGPEKLFF.

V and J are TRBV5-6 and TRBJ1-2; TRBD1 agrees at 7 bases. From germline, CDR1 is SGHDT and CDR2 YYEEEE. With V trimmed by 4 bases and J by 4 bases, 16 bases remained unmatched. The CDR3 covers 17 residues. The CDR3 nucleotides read TGTGCCAGCAGCGCACTTAACACAGGGGCAGAGGGCTATGGCTACACCTTC. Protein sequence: CASSALNTGAEGYGYTF.

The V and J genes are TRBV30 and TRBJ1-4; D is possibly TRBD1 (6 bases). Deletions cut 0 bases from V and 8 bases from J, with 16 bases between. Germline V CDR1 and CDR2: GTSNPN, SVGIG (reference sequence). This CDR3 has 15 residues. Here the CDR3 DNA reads TGTGCCTGGAGTGTACATGAGGGGGTTGAGGAAAAACTGTTTTTT. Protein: CAWSVHEGVEEKLFF. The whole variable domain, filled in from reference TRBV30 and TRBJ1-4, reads SQTIHQWPATLVQPVGSPLSLECTVEGTSNPNLYWYRQAAGRGLQLLFYSVGIGQISSEVPQNLSASRPQDRQFILSSKKLLLSDSGFYLCAWSVHEGVEEKLFFGSGTQLSVL.

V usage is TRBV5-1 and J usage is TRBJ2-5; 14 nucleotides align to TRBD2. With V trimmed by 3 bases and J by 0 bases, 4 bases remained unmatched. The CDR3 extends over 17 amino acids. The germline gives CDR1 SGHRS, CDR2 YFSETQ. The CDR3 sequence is CASSSTSGGVYQETQYF. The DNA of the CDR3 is TGCGCCAGCAGCTCGACTAGCGGGGGGGTTTACCAAGAGACCCAGTACTTC.

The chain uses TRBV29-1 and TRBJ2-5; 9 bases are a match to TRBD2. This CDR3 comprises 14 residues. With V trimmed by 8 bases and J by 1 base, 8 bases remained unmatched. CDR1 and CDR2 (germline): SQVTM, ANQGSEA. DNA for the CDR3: TGCAGCTCCCGACTAGCGGAAAGCCAAGAGACCCAGTACTTC. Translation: CSSRLAESQETQYF.

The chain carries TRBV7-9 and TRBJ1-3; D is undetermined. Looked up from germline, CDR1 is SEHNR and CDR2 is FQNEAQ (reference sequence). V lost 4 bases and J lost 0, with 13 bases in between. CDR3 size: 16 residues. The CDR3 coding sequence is TGTGCCAGCAGCTCTTTGGCGGCCTTCTCTGGAAACACCATATATTTT. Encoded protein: CASSSLAAFSGNTIYF.

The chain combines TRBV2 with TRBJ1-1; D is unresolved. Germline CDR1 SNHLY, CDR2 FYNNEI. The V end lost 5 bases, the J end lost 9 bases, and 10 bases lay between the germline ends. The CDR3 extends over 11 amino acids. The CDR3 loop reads CASSSLPQAFF. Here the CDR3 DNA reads TGTGCCAGCAGTTCACTCCCGCAAGCTTTCTTT.

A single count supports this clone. CDR3 amino acids: CASSISTGQGREPQHF. The CDR3, as DNA: TGTGCCAGTAGTATATCAACGGGACAGGGTCGGGAGCCCCAGCATTTT. The gene calls are TRBV19 and TRBJ1-5; 9 positions agree with TRBD1. Germline CDR1 is LNHDA and CDR2 is SQIVND (reference sequence). Trimming cost V 2 bases and J 8 bases; bases outside gene matches: 10. CDR3 length equals 16 residues.

The CDR3 reads CASSFGGGGNQPQHF. In nucleotides, the CDR3 is TGTGCCAGCAGTTTTGGCGGGGGCGGCAATCAGCCCCAGCATTTT. The chain recombines TRBV27 with TRBJ1-5, with a weak D call TRBD1 (6 bases). The CDR3 runs 15 residues. Germline loops: CDR1 MNHEY, CDR2 SMNVEV (reference sequence). V lost 3 bases and J 2 bases, leaving 11 bases between the germline ends.

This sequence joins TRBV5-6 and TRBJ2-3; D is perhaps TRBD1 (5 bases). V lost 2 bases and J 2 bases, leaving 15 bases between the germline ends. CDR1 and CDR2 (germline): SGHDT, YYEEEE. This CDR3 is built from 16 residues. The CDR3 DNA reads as TGTGCCAGCAGCTTTCAAGGGGCCACGGCCACAGATACGCAGTATTTT. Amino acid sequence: CASSFQGATATDTQYF.

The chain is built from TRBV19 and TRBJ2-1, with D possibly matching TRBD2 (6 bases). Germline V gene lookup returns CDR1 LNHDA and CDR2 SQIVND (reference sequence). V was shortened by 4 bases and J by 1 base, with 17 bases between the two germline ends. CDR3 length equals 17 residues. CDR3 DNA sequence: TGTGCCAGTAGTAAAAAACGGGACTTCAGGTCCTACAATGAGCAGTTCTTC. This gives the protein CASSKKRDFRSYNEQFF.

CDR3 in amino acids: CASMRVEETQYF. CDR3 DNA: TGTGCCAGCATGCGGGTAGAAGAGACCCAGTACTTC. This chain joins TRBV7-9 and TRBJ2-5, with TRBD2 as a possible D gene (5 bases). Per the germline V gene, CDR1 is SEHNR and CDR2 is FQNEAQ (reference sequence). CDR3 length: 12 amino acids. The ends were cut back, 7 bases at V and 3 bases at J, with 9 bases in the middle.

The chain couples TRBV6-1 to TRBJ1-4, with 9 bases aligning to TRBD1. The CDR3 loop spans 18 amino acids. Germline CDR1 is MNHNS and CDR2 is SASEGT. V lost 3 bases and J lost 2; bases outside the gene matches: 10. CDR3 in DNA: TGTGCCAGCAGTGATGGCCCGGGACAGGGAATTACTAATGAAAAACTGTTTTTT. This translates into CASSDGPGQGITNEKLFF.

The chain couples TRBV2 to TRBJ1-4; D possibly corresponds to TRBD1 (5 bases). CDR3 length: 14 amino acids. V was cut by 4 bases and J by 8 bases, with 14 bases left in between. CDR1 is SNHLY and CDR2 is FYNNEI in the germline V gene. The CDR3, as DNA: TGTGCCAGCAGTGTGGAAGGGGCTTCCGAAAAACTGTTTTTT. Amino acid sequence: CASSVEGASEKLFF.

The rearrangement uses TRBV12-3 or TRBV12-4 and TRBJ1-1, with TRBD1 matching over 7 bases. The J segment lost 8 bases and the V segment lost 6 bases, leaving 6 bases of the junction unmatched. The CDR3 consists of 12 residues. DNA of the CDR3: TGTGCCAGCAGGTCGGCGGGACAGGAAGCTTTCTTT. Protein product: CASRSAGQEAFF.

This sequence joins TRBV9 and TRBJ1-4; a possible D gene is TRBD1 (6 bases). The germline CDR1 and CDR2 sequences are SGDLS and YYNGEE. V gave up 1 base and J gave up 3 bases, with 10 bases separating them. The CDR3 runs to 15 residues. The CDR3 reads CASSVTGFPNEKLFF. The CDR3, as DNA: TGTGCCAGCAGCGTAACAGGGTTCCCTAATGAAAAACTGTTTTTT.

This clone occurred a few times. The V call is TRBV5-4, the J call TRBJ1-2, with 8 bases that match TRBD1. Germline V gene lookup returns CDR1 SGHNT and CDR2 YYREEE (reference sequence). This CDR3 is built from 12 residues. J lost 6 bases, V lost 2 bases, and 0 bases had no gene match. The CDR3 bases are TGTGCCAGCAGCTTACAGGGGGATGGCTACACCTTC. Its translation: CASSLQGDGYTF.

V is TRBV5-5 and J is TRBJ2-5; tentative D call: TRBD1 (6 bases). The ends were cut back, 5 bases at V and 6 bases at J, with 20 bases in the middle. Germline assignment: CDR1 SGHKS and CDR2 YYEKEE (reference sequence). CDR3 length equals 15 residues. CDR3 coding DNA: TGTGCCAGCAGTCGCATGATGGACAGATCTCAGACCCAGTACTTC. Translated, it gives CASSRMMDRSQTQYF.

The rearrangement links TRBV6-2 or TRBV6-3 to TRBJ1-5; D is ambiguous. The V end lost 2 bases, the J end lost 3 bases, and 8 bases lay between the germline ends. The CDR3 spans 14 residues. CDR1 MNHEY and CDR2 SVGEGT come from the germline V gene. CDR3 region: CASSYVALNQPQHF. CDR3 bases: TGTGCCAGCAGTTACGTGGCCCTCAATCAGCCCCAGCATTTT.